This T cell receptor (beta chain) was sequenced during a study of T cells after yellow fever vaccination. Overall study context: SMART-Seq v4 Ultra Low Input prepared libraries from low-cell fractions. General study results and limits: Within FACS-sorted repertoires, abundant clonotypes contaminating from the bulk population could be present. Though weaker, the secondary response peaked faster, on day 5 versus 15.

This clonotype occurred a few times. Its antigen remains unknown. V dropped 0 bases and J dropped 2 bases, with 9 bases sitting between them. The V gene's germline CDR1 is SGHDT and CDR2 YYEEEE. CDR3 size: 14 residues. Universal primer sites and UMIs were introduced during 5'RACE template-switching synthesis of TCR cDNA. TCRdb re-analysed the 5' RACE reads in MiXCR, keeping a single row per CDR3 protein. The table includes about 130,000 distinct CDR3 sequences, 6% to 8% detected once. This TCR was sampled from a man aged 18 to 30 who received the YFV17D yellow fever vaccine. Sequences were derived from CD4+ T cells sorted from PBMCs, sampled roughly 10 days after the first yellow fever vaccination. The chain has TRBV5-6 and TRBJ2-7, with unresolved D. The CDR3 spells CASSLARRAYEQYF. The CDR3 DNA follows: TGTGCCAGCAGCTTGGCTCGGAGAGCCTACGAGCAGTACTTC. The full variable domain, in which reference TRBV5-6 and TRBJ2-7 provide the parts outside the CDR3, is DAGVTQSPTHLIKTRGQQVTLRCSPKSGHDTVSWYQQALGQGPQFIFQYYEEEERQRGNFPDRFSGHQFPNYSSELNVNALLLGDSALYLCASSLARRAYEQYFGPGTRLTVT.